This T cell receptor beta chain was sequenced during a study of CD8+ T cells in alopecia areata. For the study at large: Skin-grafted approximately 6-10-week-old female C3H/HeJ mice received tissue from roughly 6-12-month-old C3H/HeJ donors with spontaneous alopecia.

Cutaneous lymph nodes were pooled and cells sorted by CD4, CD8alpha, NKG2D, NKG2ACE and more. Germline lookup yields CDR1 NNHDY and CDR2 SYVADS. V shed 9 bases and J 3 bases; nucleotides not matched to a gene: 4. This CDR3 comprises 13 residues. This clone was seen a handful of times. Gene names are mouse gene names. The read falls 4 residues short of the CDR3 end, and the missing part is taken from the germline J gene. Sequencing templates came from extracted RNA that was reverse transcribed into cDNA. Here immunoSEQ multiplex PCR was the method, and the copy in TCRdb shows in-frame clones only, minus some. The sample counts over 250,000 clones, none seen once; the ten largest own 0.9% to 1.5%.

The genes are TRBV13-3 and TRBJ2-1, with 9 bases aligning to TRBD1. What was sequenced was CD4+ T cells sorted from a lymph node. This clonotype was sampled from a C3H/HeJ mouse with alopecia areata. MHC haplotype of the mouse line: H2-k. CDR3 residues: CATHRGLYAEQFF. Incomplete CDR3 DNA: TGTGCCACTCACAGGGGGCTCTATGCT.